This T cell receptor beta chain was captured in a study of CD8 T cells in ankylosing spondylitis. A word on this clonotype: Antigen specificity is unknown.

Germline CDR1 reads DFQATT; CDR2 reads SNEGSKA (reference sequence). Trimming took 7 bases from V and 3 from J; bases not matched to a gene: 9. This CDR3 is 14 amino acids long. General study points: The study looked at matched synovial fluid samples from ankylosing spondylitis patients. Disease-linked clones were reported to be significantly enriched there. Within ankylosing spondylitis blood, a TCR beta motif made up of seven or eight highly homologous variants appeared to be characteristic.

TCRdb called the 5' RACE reads again in MiXCR, with one record for every CDR3 protein. The repertoire holds hundreds of thousands of distinct CDR3 sequences, about 10% seen once, with approximately 0.51% in the top ten. The sample comprised blood, either unsorted or a sorted T cell fraction (not recorded which). The chain links TRBV20-1 to TRBJ2-3, with 8 bases aligning to TRBD2. The source is a male donor with ankylosing spondylitis. The chain's CDR3 is CSGFSGKQTDTQYF. The CDR3 nucleotides read TGCAGTGGCTTTAGCGGGAAACAAACAGATACGCAGTATTTT.